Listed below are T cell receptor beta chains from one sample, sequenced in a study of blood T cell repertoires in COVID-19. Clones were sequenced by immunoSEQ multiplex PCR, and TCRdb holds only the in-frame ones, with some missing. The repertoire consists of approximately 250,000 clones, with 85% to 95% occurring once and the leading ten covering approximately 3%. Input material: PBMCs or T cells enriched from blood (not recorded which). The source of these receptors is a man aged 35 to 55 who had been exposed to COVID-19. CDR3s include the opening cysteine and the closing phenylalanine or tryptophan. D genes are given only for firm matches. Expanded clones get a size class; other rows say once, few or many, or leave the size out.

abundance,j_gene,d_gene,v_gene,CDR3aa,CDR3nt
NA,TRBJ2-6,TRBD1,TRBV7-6,CASSNHPQGAGANVLTF,TGTGCCAGCAGCAACCATCCACAGGGGGCTGGGGCCAACGTCCTGACTTTC
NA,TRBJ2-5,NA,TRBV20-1,CSASLSGQETQYF,TGCAGTGCTAGTCTTTCGGGGCAAGAGACCCAGTACTTC
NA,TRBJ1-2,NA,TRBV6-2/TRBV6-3,CASSDSNSFYGYTF,TGTGCCAGCAGCGACTCTAACTCTTTCTATGGCTACACCTTC
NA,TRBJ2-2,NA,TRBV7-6,CASSLYTPENTGELFF,TGTGCCAGCAGCTTGTACACACCTGAGAACACCGGGGAGCTGTTTTTT
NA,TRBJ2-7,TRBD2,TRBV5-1,CASSLASGRTYEQYF,TGCGCCAGCAGCTTAGCTAGCGGACGAACCTACGAGCAGTACTTC
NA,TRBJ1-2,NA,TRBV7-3,CASSFRDNYGYTF,TGTGCCAGCAGCTTCCGGGATAACTATGGCTACACCTTC
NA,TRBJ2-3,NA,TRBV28,CASSPPGVKRWDTQYF,TGTGCCAGCAGTCCCCCGGGGGTAAAACGTTGGGATACGCAGTATTTT
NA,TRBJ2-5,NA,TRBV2,CASRSGGWGAETQYF,TGTGCCAGCAGATCGGGGGGCTGGGGAGCGGAGACCCAGTACTTC
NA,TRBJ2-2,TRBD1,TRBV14,CASSPRQGYTGELFF,TGTGCCAGCAGCCCCAGACAGGGATACACCGGGGAGCTGTTTTTT
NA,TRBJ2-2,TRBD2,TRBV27,CASTRTSGIVAGTGELFF,TGTGCCAGCACCAGGACTAGCGGGATTGTGGCCGGAACCGGGGAGCTGTTTTTT
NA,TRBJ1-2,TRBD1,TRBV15,CATQDVFGDRGYGYTF,TGTGCCACACAGGATGTCTTTGGGGACAGGGGCTATGGCTACACCTTC
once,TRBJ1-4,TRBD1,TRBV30,CAWSVTTGTNEKLFF,TGTGCCTGGAGTGTAACGACAGGGACTAATGAAAAACTGTTTTTT
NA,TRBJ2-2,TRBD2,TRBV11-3,CASSNSGLAGGWTGELFF,TGTGCCAGCAGCAACTCGGGACTAGCGGGAGGGTGGACCGGGGAGCTGTTTTTT
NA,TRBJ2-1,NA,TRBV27,CASSLPSRSSYNEQFF,TGTGCCAGCAGCCTGCCCAGCCGGAGCTCCTACAATGAGCAGTTCTTC
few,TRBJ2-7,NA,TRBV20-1,CSARSYEQYF,TGCAGTGCTAGGAGCTACGAGCAGTACTTC
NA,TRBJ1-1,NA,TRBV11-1,CASKLPSREGTEAFF,TGTGCCAGTAAGCTACCTTCGCGGGAAGGGACTGAAGCTTTCTTT
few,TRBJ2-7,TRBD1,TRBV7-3,CASSLSLGGGYEQYF,TGTGCCAGCAGCTTAAGTCTAGGGGGCGGCTACGAGCAGTACTTC
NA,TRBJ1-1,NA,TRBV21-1,CASSSRGGLNTEAFF,TGTGCCAGCAGCTCCCGGGGTGGGTTGAACACTGAAGCTTTCTTT
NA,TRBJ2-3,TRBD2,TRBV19,CASSSSGNTDTQYF,TGTGCCAGTAGTAGTAGCGGGAACACAGATACGCAGTATTTT
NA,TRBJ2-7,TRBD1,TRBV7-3,CASSGTGNEQYF,TGTGCCAGCAGCGGGACAGGTAACGAGCAGTACTTC